Presented here are 19 T cell receptor beta chains from one specimen sequenced in a study of blood T cells in healthy people across ages (dated by TCRdb to the mid-2010s). The library was built by means of 5' RACE. The data were produced on an Illumina HiSeq 2500. A second 7 to 11 cycle PCR used a sample-barcoded 5' primer and a J-beta primer mix. TCRdb ran its own pipeline on the public reads, namely fastp trimming at Q25 and MiXCR clone calling, and kept in-frame beta chains. A single entry per CDR3 protein holds the most common genes and DNA from its merged rows. This sample gives roughly 830,000 distinct CDR3 sequences in total; around 68% of them show up just once. Clones ranked in the top ten supply 25% to 35% of the sample. The sample was blood. The receptors were gathered from a man younger than 40 in good health.

The J gene is TRBJ2-7, the V gene TRBV5-1; D is ambiguous. V lost 5 bases and J 6 bases, leaving 15 bases between the germline ends. CDR1 is SGHRS, CDR2 YFSETQ, per germline. The CDR3 loop spans 13 amino acids. Here the CDR3 reads CASSVASWTEQYF. CDR3 DNA sequence: TGCGCCAGCAGTGTAGCCTCATGGACCGAGCAGTACTTC.

This clonotype has just one count. In DNA, the CDR3 is TGTGCCAGCAGCTTAGCCGCGTTCCGTGTTAACTACGAGCAGTACTTC. Its protein is CASSLAAFRVNYEQYF. The rearrangement joins TRBV7-2 to TRBJ2-7; D is undetermined. The CDR3 spans 16 residues. Trimming took off 0 bases at V and 3 bases at J, with 15 bases between the two ends. The germline CDR1 and CDR2 sequences are SGHTA and FQGNSA.

The rearrangement joins TRBV25-1 to TRBJ2-1; 9 positions match TRBD1. Germline V CDR1 and CDR2: MGHDK, SYGVNS. The CDR3 extends over 15 amino acids. J lost 4 bases, V lost 1 base, and 2 bases had no gene match. CDR3 coding DNA: TGTGCCAGCAGTGAATGGACAGGGGTTTACAATGAGCAGTTCTTC. Translation: CASSEWTGVYNEQFF.

The chain is built from TRBV6-2 or TRBV6-3 and TRBJ2-7; 7 nucleotides align to TRBD1. The CDR3 totals 14 residues. V lost 6 bases, J lost 3 bases, and 8 bases stayed unmatched. The germline gives CDR1 MNHEY, CDR2 SVGEGT. The CDR3 reads CASRDAWDSYEQYF. The CDR3 DNA reads as TGTGCCAGCAGGGATGCTTGGGACAGCTACGAGCAGTACTTC.

The table lists this clonotype with a count of one. J is TRBJ2-4 and V is TRBV4-2; 7 nucleotides align to TRBD1. Germline-derived CDR1 and CDR2 are LGHNA and YNFKEQ. The CDR3 is 12 amino acids. The junction had 3 bases not matched to a gene; V was cut back by 0 bases and J by 13 bases. The CDR3 region is CASSQEGTVQYF. CDR3 coding DNA: TGTGCCAGCAGCCAAGAAGGGACAGTGCAGTACTTC.

This clonotype showed up many times. The chain links TRBV11-1 to TRBJ1-2, with D hard to call. This CDR3 has 13 residues. CDR1 SGHAT and CDR2 FQDESV come from the germline V gene (reference sequence). V was cut by 2 bases and J by 4 bases, with 8 bases left in between. CDR3 amino acids: CASSLQGRYGYTF. The CDR3 nucleotides are TGTGCCAGCAGCTTACAAGGACGCTATGGCTACACCTTC.

The CDR3 here is CAISSRPDRNNEQFF. CDR3 coding DNA: TGTGCCATCAGTTCTAGACCGGACAGAAACAATGAGCAGTTCTTC. The J gene is TRBJ2-1, the V gene TRBV10-3; D is perhaps TRBD1 (6 bases). The germline V gene has CDR1 ENHRY and CDR2 SYGVKD. This CDR3 comprises 15 residues. V was clipped by 5 bases and J by 5 bases, with 16 bases between them.

The rearrangement uses TRBV7-2 and TRBJ2-5, with TRBD2 matching 14 bases. In germline, CDR1 is SGHTA, CDR2 FQGNSA. The ends lost 0 bases at V and 0 bases at J; junction bases unmatched: 3. This CDR3 has 18 amino acids. The CDR3 sequence is CASSLARTSGGHQETQYF. CDR3 DNA: TGTGCCAGCAGCTTAGCGCGGACTAGCGGGGGGCACCAAGAGACCCAGTACTTC.

The chain uses TRBV6-1 and TRBJ2-6; D is ambiguous. Looked up from germline, CDR1 is MNHNS and CDR2 is SASEGT. CDR3 size: 18 residues. The V end was cut by 5 bases, the J end by 0 bases, with 17 bases between. The CDR3 protein is CASSKRVKLFSGANVLTF. The CDR3 DNA reads as TGTGCCAGCAGTAAACGGGTAAAACTGTTCTCTGGGGCCAACGTCCTGACTTTC.

This chain uses TRBV7-2 with TRBJ2-3, with 8 positions matching TRBD1. The CDR3 extends over 16 amino acids. CDR1 and CDR2 from the germline V gene are SGHTA and FQGNSA. J was trimmed by 3 bases and V by 5 bases; bases with no gene match: 10. CDR3 loop: CASSPSPDRVTDTQYF. The DNA for the CDR3 is TGTGCCAGCAGCCCGAGTCCGGACAGGGTTACAGATACGCAGTATTTT.

Concerning this clonotype: The junction departs from germline at one end; a sequencing error may be responsible. The V and J genes are TRBV7-2 and TRBJ2-7; the match to TRBD2 covers 12 bases. The germline CDR1 and CDR2 sequences are SGHTA and FQGNSA. The CDR3 contains 15 residues. CDR3 region: CDSSPSGGDSYEQYF. The CDR3 nucleotides are TGTGACAGCAGCCCTAGCGGGGGGGATTCCTACGAGCAGTACTTC.

The V call is TRBV6-2 or TRBV6-3, the J call TRBJ2-4, with a weak D call TRBD2 (6 bases). CDR1 and CDR2 (germline): MNHEY, SVGEGT. V shed 4 bases and J shed 7 bases, with 17 bases lying between them. The CDR3 is 15 residues long. In DNA, the CDR3 is TGTGCCAGCAGTTCCTGGACCCCGGGGGACAACATTCAGTACTTC. Translation gives CASSSWTPGDNIQYF.

This rearrangement joins TRBV4-3 to TRBJ2-1; D not certain. Per germline, CDR1 LGHNA and CDR2 YSLEER. The V gene lost 1 base and the J gene lost 3 bases, with 10 bases spanning the gap. The CDR3 length is 15 residues. CDR3 in DNA: TGCGCCAGCAGCCAAGTGGGCGTGGTCTACAATGAGCAGTTCTTC. The encoded protein is CASSQVGVVYNEQFF.

The chain employs TRBV28 and TRBJ2-7; 8 bases map to TRBD1. J lost 5 bases, V lost 6 bases, and 6 bases had no gene match. The CDR3 extends over 13 amino acids. Germline V gives CDR1 MDHEN, CDR2 SYDVKM. CDR3 loop: CASRRTGIHEQYF. The CDR3 DNA sequence: TGTGCCAGCAGAAGGACAGGGATCCACGAGCAGTACTTC.

J is TRBJ1-5 and V is TRBV7-9; D is unresolved. Germline V gives CDR1 SEHNR, CDR2 FQNEAQ (reference sequence). CDR3 length: 14 amino acids. Trimming removed 0 bases at V and 7 bases at J, with 10 bases between. This chain's CDR3 is CASSLALAGQPQHF. Written as DNA, the CDR3 is TGTGCCAGCAGCTTAGCGCTGGCAGGACAGCCCCAGCATTTT.

The chain recombines TRBV20-1 with TRBJ2-7; possibly TRBD1 or TRBD2 for D (5 bases each). The closer fit of TRBJ2-5 to the DNA end suggests the J call may be wrong. From germline, CDR1 is DFQATT and CDR2 SNEGSKA (reference sequence). The CDR3 is made up of 14 amino acids. The CDR3 DNA reads as TGCAGTGCTGGGGTTCGGGGCCTTCAAGAGACCCAGTACTTC. Amino acid sequence: CSAGVRGLQETQYF.

This chain joins TRBV4-3 and TRBJ2-4; tentatively, D is TRBD2 (5 bases). The last part of the DNA fits TRBJ2-7 better; the J call may be wrong. The CDR3 consists of 14 residues. Germline V gene sequence: CDR1 LGHNA, CDR2 YSLEER. The CDR3 nucleotides are TGCGCCAGCAGCCAGGGCTGGGGAGACTACGAGCAGTACTTC. It yields the protein CASSQGWGDYEQYF.

Points on this clonotype: The junction shows a germline mismatch at one end, possibly a read error. The V call is TRBV20-1, the J call TRBJ1-4, with D maybe TRBD1 (6 bases). CDR1 and CDR2 (germline): DFQATT, SNEGSKA (reference sequence). The CDR3 spans 14 residues. The CDR3 DNA follows: TGCAGTGCCAGGGCCGGACAGCCTAATGAAGAACTGTTTTTT. As protein: CSARAGQPNEELFF.

This clonotype was recorded at least ten times. The rearrangement links TRBV4-2 to TRBJ2-6; 7 positions agree with TRBD1. The trim removed 2 bases at V and 8 bases at J, leaving 6 bases unmatched. The CDR3 sequence is 15 residues long. Germline CDR1 and CDR2: LGHNA and YNFKEQ. The CDR3 DNA reads as TGTGCCAGCAGCCAACCCGGACAGGTGCCCAACGTCCTGACTTTC. Protein: CASSQPGQVPNVLTF.